This TCR beta chain derives from a study of tissue T cells after allogeneic stem cell transplantation. The assay was immunoSEQ multiplex PCR, and TCRdb's table has in-frame clones only and misses some. The sample records about 6,900 clones, about 53% being singletons. Indicated time point: mouse harvest day 7 after allogeneic transplant. Each mouse received 10^7 T-cell-depleted marrow cells plus 10^6 splenic CD5+ T cells by tail vein. Mice had MHC-mismatched B6 into BALB/c GVHD, sampled day 7 or 14. This clone is labeled as medium-sized. Its antigen remains unknown. Mouse names are used for the genes. The CDR3 is cut off 1 residue early in the read; its end comes from the germline J gene. Study-wide points: Sampling depth was limited, and the cohort was small and clinically varied.

Per germline, CDR1 MSHET and CDR2 SYDVDS. Trimming removed 4 bases from V and 7 bases from J; junction bases left unmatched: 7. The CDR3 is 15 residues long. This receptor was identified in a female BALB/c mouse given C57BL/6 T cells with graft-versus-host disease after an allogeneic hematopoietic cell transplant. Sequencing input: gut tissue. The chain joins TRBV29 to TRBJ1-4; TRBD1 matches 9 bases. CDR3 protein: CASSSGGQGSERLFF. Incomplete CDR3 DNA: TGTGCTAGCAGTTCAGGCGGACAGGGGAGCGAAAGATTATTT.